Below, 2 T cell receptor beta chains from the same sample are listed, as sequenced in a study of cytomegalovirus exposure and HLA in healthy donors. The protocol was immunoSEQ multiplex PCR, while the TCRdb copy is restricted to in-frame clones and leaves out a portion. The profile shows some 140,000 clones, almost 85% of them singletons. The material sequenced was PBMCs. These receptors were taken from a woman aged 25-40 years in good health and CMV-seronegative.

The chain is built from TRBV7-2 and TRBJ1-2; 7 bases agree with TRBD1. The CDR3 runs 14 residues. The germline CDR1 and CDR2 sequences are SGHTA and FQGNSA. V lost 4 bases and J lost 4; bases outside the gene matches: 6. This chain's CDR3 is CASSSRRDSYGYTF. CDR3 coding DNA: TGTGCCAGCAGCTCCCGCCGGGACAGCTATGGCTACACCTTC. Complete variable domain (other parts from reference TRBV7-2 and TRBJ1-2): GAGVSQSPSNKVTEKGKDVELRCDPISGHTALYWYRQSLGQGLEFLIYFQGNSAPDKSGLPSDRFSAERTGGSVSTLTIQRTQQEDSAVYLCASSSRRDSYGYTFGSGTRLTVV.

A word on this clone: Additional DNA sequences in this sample encode the identical CDR3. J is TRBJ1-1 and V is TRBV15; no clear D. CDR1 and CDR2 (germline): LNHNV, YYDKDF (reference sequence). The CDR3 length is 15 residues. Between the trimmed V and J ends, which lost 1 base and 1 base, there was a span of 10 bases. In DNA, the CDR3 is TGTGCCACCAGCAGAGGCGGGAGCGGGAACACTGAAGCTTTCTTT. Translated, it gives CATSRGGSGNTEAFF.